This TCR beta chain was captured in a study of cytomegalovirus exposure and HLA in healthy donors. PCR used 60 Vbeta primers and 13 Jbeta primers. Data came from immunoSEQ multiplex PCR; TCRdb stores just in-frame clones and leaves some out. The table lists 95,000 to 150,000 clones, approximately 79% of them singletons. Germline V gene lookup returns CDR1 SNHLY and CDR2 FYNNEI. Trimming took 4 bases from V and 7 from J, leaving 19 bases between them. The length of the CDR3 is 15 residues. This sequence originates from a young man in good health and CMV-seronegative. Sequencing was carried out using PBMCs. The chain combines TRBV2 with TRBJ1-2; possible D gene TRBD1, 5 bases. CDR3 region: CASSVEQASLAGYTF. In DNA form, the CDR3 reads TGTGCCAGCAGTGTTGAACAGGCCTCCTTGGCTGGCTACACCTTC.